These 26 T cell receptor beta chains were sequenced from one sample in a study of T cell repertoires in ileal Crohn's disease. Assay: immunoSEQ multiplex PCR; the TCRdb copy retains only in-frame clones and omits some. The data show more than 11,000 clones, about 70% seen once. The sample consisted of ileal tissue. Every receptor here comes from an adult with Crohn's disease.

This clone was seen only a few times. This chain links TRBV15 with TRBJ2-4; 8 bases are a match to TRBD1. Germline CDR1 LNHNV, CDR2 YYDKDF (reference sequence). V trimming: 0 bases; J trimming: 1 base; junction bases outside the gene matches: 11. The CDR3 spans 19 residues. The CDR3 DNA sequence: TGTGCCACCAGCAGAGATCCTTGGACAGGGTCAAATGCCAAAAACATTCAGTACTTC. Amino acids: CATSRDPWTGSNAKNIQYF.

Sample share makes this clone medium-sized. The chain links TRBV30 to TRBJ2-2; 7 positions agree with TRBD1. Germline loops: CDR1 GTSNPN, CDR2 SVGIG (reference sequence). V lost 0 bases, J lost 3 bases, and 4 bases stayed unmatched. This CDR3 has 15 residues. For the CDR3, the DNA is TGTGCCTGGAGTGTAGGGGGCGCGGACACCGGGGAGCTGTTTTTT. Encoded protein: CAWSVGGADTGELFF.

V and J are TRBV7-9 and TRBJ2-2; D is unresolved. The CDR3 is 13 amino acids. Trimming removed 4 bases from V and 4 bases from J, with 7 bases in between. CDR1 and CDR2 (germline): SEHNR, FQNEAQ (reference sequence). The DNA of the CDR3 is TGTGCCAGCAGCTCCTTAAGCACCGGGGAGCTGTTTTTT. Protein product: CASSSLSTGELFF.

V and J are TRBV19 and TRBJ2-7; the D is unclear. The CDR3 runs 13 residues. Germline loops: CDR1 LNHDA, CDR2 SQIVND (reference sequence). The CDR3 sequence is CASSVKLLYEQYF. In DNA, the CDR3 is TGTGCGAGCTCAGTCAAGTTGCTTTACGAGCAGTACTTC.

V is TRBV5-1 and J is TRBJ2-3; tentative D call: TRBD2 (6 bases). With 4 bases removed from V and 5 bases from J, the gap between germline ends came to 11 bases. Germline V lookup: CDR1 SGHRS, CDR2 YFSETQ. The CDR3 length is 13 residues. The CDR3 reads CASSRERVDTQYF. CDR3 sequence (DNA): TGCGCCAGCAGCCGGGAGCGGGTAGATACGCAGTATTTT.

V gene TRBV11-2 combines with J gene TRBJ1-2; TRBD1 agrees at 10 bases. Looked up from germline, CDR1 is SGHAT and CDR2 is FQNNGV. The CDR3 runs 15 residues. V lost 6 bases to trimming and J lost 4 bases; unmatched junction nucleotides: 8. In nucleotides, the CDR3 is TGTGCCAGCAGACTTACGGGACAGGGGATCTATGGCTACACCTTC. It is translated as CASRLTGQGIYGYTF.

In its sample, this clone is medium-sized. The chain is built from TRBV5-1 and TRBJ2-7; possible D gene TRBD1, 5 bases. Trimming stripped 3 bases from V and 7 bases from J, with 14 bases between. CDR1 and CDR2 from the germline V gene are SGHRS and YFSETQ. The CDR3 contains 13 residues. The CDR3 coding sequence is TGCGCCAGCAGCTACCCCGGACAATGGGAGCAGTACTTC. Its protein product is CASSYPGQWEQYF.

The chain has TRBV11-2 and TRBJ1-2, with 10 bases fitting TRBD1. This CDR3 has 19 amino acids. The germline gives CDR1 SGHAT, CDR2 FQNNGV. V dropped 0 bases and J dropped 4; count of bases not matched to a gene: 14. CDR3: CASSLDLDFKGQGSYGYTF. In nucleotides, the CDR3 is TGTGCCAGCAGCTTAGATCTTGATTTTAAGGGACAGGGGTCCTATGGCTACACCTTC.

The chain recombines TRBV5-4 with TRBJ2-5, with D maybe TRBD1 (6 bases). V was shortened by 1 base and J by 4 bases, with 11 bases between the two germline ends. This CDR3 contains 14 residues. Germline V lookup: CDR1 SGHNT, CDR2 YYREEE (reference sequence). CDR3 coding DNA: TGTGCCAGCAGCTTGTCAGGGGCGGGAGAGACCCAGTACTTC. This codes for CASSLSGAGETQYF.

The J gene is TRBJ2-1, the V gene TRBV5-1; unclear D gene. CDR3 length: 16 amino acids. With 4 bases removed from V and 0 bases from J, the gap between germline ends came to 14 bases. Germline V CDR1 and CDR2: SGHRS, YFSETQ. The CDR3 region has the DNA TGCGCCAGCAGCCCCCCGAAGTCAAGCTCCTACAATGAGCAGTTCTTC. It is translated as CASSPPKSSSYNEQFF.

The chain combines TRBV4-1 with TRBJ2-5; 8 positions match TRBD1. V shed 4 bases and J 2 bases; nucleotides not matched to a gene: 3. Germline loops: CDR1 MGHRA, CDR2 YSYEKL. There are 14 residues in the CDR3. In DNA form, the CDR3 reads TGCGCCAGCAGCCCCAACAGGGGGCAAGAGACCCAGTACTTC. It encodes CASSPNRGQETQYF.

V gene TRBV7-6 combines with J gene TRBJ2-7; TRBD2 might be the D (6 bases). The ends were cut back, 5 bases at V and 9 bases at J, with 14 bases in the middle. CDR1 and CDR2 from the germline V gene are SGHVS and FNYEAQ. The CDR3 is made up of 12 amino acids. In DNA form, the CDR3 reads TGTGCCAGCAGCGCCCTCGGGGGAAGGCAGTACTTC. Amino acids: CASSALGGRQYF.

The chain joins TRBV5-4 to TRBJ2-7, with 7 bases identical to TRBD1. Unmatched junction bases numbered 6, after V lost 2 bases and J lost 1 base. Per the germline V gene, CDR1 is SGHNT and CDR2 is YYREEE (reference sequence). This CDR3 comprises 15 residues. The CDR3: CASSLPDRASYEQYF. The CDR3 nucleotides read TGTGCCAGCAGCTTACCCGACAGGGCTTCCTACGAGCAGTACTTC.

This clone qualifies as large. The V call is TRBV29-1, the J call TRBJ2-1, with a weak D call TRBD1 (5 bases). V gave up 6 bases and J gave up 15 bases, with 21 bases separating them. The V gene's germline CDR1 is SQVTM and CDR2 ANQGSEA. This CDR3 is built from 12 residues. CDR3 in amino acids: CSVVEGAHVTFF. The CDR3 bases are TGCAGCGTCGTTGAAGGGGCCCACGTAACGTTCTTC.

The chain has TRBV4-1 and TRBJ2-5; possibly TRBD1 for D (6 bases). Germline CDR1 and CDR2: MGHRA and YSYEKL. The length of the CDR3 is 14 residues. Trimming removed 4 bases at V and 4 bases at J, with 13 bases between. The CDR3 nucleotides are TGCGCCAGCAGCCCCCTACAGGGTGGAGAGACCCAGTACTTC. This translates into CASSPLQGGETQYF.

This clone showed up just once. The chain links TRBV11-2 to TRBJ2-7, with unresolved D. The CDR3 consists of 15 residues. Trimming pared 0 bases from V and 2 bases from J, leaving 11 bases between. Looked up from germline, CDR1 is SGHAT and CDR2 is FQNNGV. The CDR3 here is CASSLDQTETYEQYF. The DNA for the CDR3 is TGTGCCAGCAGCTTAGATCAGACGGAAACCTACGAGCAGTACTTC.

This clone came up once. CDR3 in DNA: TGTGCCAGCAGTGAATCAGTATATCCAGAGACCCAGTACTTC. Translation: CASSESVYPETQYF. V and J are TRBV25-1 and TRBJ2-5, with D unclear. V lost 1 base and J 4 bases, leaving 10 bases between the germline ends. The germline gives CDR1 MGHDK, CDR2 SYGVNS. CDR3 length: 14 residues.

The chain links TRBV27 to TRBJ2-5, with D perhaps TRBD2 (7 bases). The CDR3 is made up of 15 amino acids. Trimming left V 3 bases short and J 4 bases short, with 15 bases between. Germline CDR1 and CDR2: MNHEY and SMNVEV (reference sequence). CDR3 region: CASSFWGGQGETQYF. The CDR3 DNA is TGTGCCAGCAGTTTCTGGGGGGGGCAGGGAGAGACCCAGTACTTC.

The gene calls are TRBV6-6 and TRBJ2-4, with D uncertain. The CDR3 has 16 amino acids. Trimming removed 5 bases at V and 0 bases at J, with 14 bases between. Germline values: CDR1 MNHNY, CDR2 SVGAGI (reference sequence). The CDR3 loop is CASSNRQDLAKNIQYF. As DNA, the CDR3 is TGTGCCAGCAGTAACCGACAAGACCTAGCCAAAAACATTCAGTACTTC.

The chain links TRBV21-1 to TRBJ2-1; the D call of TRBD1 is as the table states it, not checked on the DNA. TRBV21-1 is an annotated pseudogene. The CDR3 extends over 15 amino acids. CDR3 sequence reads: CASSFHHTRDNEQFF. For the CDR3, the DNA is TGTGCCAGCAGCTTTCATCATACCAGGGACAATGAGCAGTTCTTC.

The chain links TRBV5-1 to TRBJ2-3; D possibly corresponds to TRBD2 (7 bases). V shed 4 bases and J shed 3 bases, with 12 bases lying between them. The germline CDR1 and CDR2 sequences are SGHRS and YFSETQ. The CDR3 has 14 amino acids. CDR3: CASSRGGGTDTQYF. The CDR3 bases are TGCGCCAGCAGCCGGGGAGGGGGTACAGATACGCAGTATTTT.

This clone was recorded once. V usage is TRBV27 and J usage is TRBJ2-2; tentative D call: TRBD1 (5 bases). CDR3 length equals 14 residues. With 3 bases removed from V and 4 bases from J, the gap between germline ends came to 9 bases. Looked up from germline, CDR1 is MNHEY and CDR2 is SMNVEV (reference sequence). CDR3 in DNA: TGTGCCAGCAGTTTGGACATAATCACCGGGGAGCTGTTTTTT. Amino acid sequence: CASSLDIITGELFF.

The CDR3 sequence is CASSLKNSNTGELFF. The DNA of the CDR3 is TGTGCCAGCAGCTTAAAAAACAGTAACACCGGGGAGCTGTTTTTT. V is TRBV7-3 and J is TRBJ2-2; D remains ambiguous. Germline CDR1 and CDR2: SGHTA and FQGTGA. This CDR3 comprises 15 residues. Between the trimmed V and J ends, which lost 1 base and 2 bases, there was a span of 8 bases. Full variable domain (missing parts from reference TRBV7-3 and TRBJ2-2): GAGVSQTPSNKVTEKGKYVELRCDPISGHTALYWYRQSLGQGPEFLIYFQGTGAADDSGLPNDRFFAVRPEGSVSTLKIQRTERGDSAVYLCASSLKNSNTGELFFGEGSRLTVL.

This clone has only a few counts. The V call is TRBV6-1, the J call TRBJ1-6, with 10 bases identical to TRBD1. CDR3 length: 15 residues. The germline V gene has CDR1 MNHNS and CDR2 SASEGT. J was trimmed by 15 bases and V by 0 bases; bases with no gene match: 8. As DNA, the CDR3 is TGTGCCAGCAGTGAAGCAGGCCGGGACAGGGGACTCCTCCACTTT. Translation: CASSEAGRDRGLLHF.

As regards this clone: Additional DNA sequences in this sample encode the identical CDR3. V is TRBV11-2 and J is TRBJ2-7; tentatively, D is TRBD1 (5 bases). Germline CDR1 SGHAT, CDR2 FQNNGV. The V end was cut by 0 bases, the J end by 2 bases, with 5 bases between. The CDR3 runs 13 residues. The CDR3 sequence: CASSLDRAYEQYF. CDR3 bases: TGTGCCAGCAGCTTAGACAGGGCCTACGAGCAGTACTTC.

The chain links TRBV5-6 to TRBJ2-3; D perhaps matches TRBD2 (6 bases). CDR3 length: 15 amino acids. The V gene lost 0 bases and the J gene lost 2 bases, with 10 bases spanning the gap. Germline V gene sequence: CDR1 SGHDT, CDR2 YYEEEE. The CDR3, as DNA: TGTGCCAGCAGCTTGGGGGGGGACCCCACAGATACGCAGTATTTT. Its protein is CASSLGGDPTDTQYF.